What follows are 6 T cell receptor beta chains derived from one specimen sequenced in a study of shared clonotypes between healthy human individuals. Measured with immunoSEQ multiplex PCR; TCRdb has only the in-frame clones, and not every one. The sample consists of 2 million to 2.5 million clones, roughly 90% of them appearing once. Sequenced sample: naive CD4+ T cells from PBMCs. Stated subset: CD45RA+ positively selected. Receptor source: a man aged 18 to 30 in good health. Some clones in this sample may be carry-over from other donors' samples.

The rearrangement joins TRBV2 to TRBJ2-7, with a tentative D call TRBD2 (6 bases). CDR3 length: 15 residues. Looked up from germline, CDR1 is SNHLY and CDR2 is FYNNEI. The V end lost 4 bases, the J end lost 0 bases, and 13 bases lay between the germline ends. CDR3 nucleotides: TGTGCCAGCAGTGTAGGCGGGGCCAACTCCTACGAGCAGTACTTC. Amino acid sequence: CASSVGGANSYEQYF.

Comments on this clone: The same CDR3 arises from other DNA sequences in this sample as well. J is TRBJ2-7 and V is TRBV20-1; D gene unclear. Germline CDR1 DFQATT, CDR2 SNEGSKA (reference sequence). Trimming removed 3 bases from V and 2 bases from J, with 2 bases in between. This CDR3 spans 10 amino acids. DNA for the CDR3: TGCAGTGCTAGGACCTACGAGCAGTACTTC. This codes for CSARTYEQYF.

This sequence joins TRBV7-3 and TRBJ2-3, with D perhaps TRBD2 (5 bases). Trimming stripped 5 bases from V and 1 base from J, with 19 bases between. Germline V gene sequence: CDR1 SGHTA, CDR2 FQGTGA. The CDR3 consists of 17 residues. CDR3 DNA: TGTGCCAGCAGCCAGAGGCTGTCGGGGTCGGGCACAGATACGCAGTATTTT. Amino acids: CASSQRLSGSGTDTQYF.

The chain links TRBV4-3 to TRBJ2-5; TRBD2 aligns across 7 bases. J was trimmed by 2 bases and V by 4 bases; bases with no gene match: 10. Per germline, CDR1 LGHNA and CDR2 YSLEER. This CDR3 has 16 residues. This CDR3 is CASSRAAEGGQETQYF. The DNA for the CDR3 is TGCGCCAGCAGCCGGGCCGCGGAGGGAGGGCAAGAGACCCAGTACTTC.

CDR3 in amino acids: CASSAPGLAGGFTDTQYF. As DNA, the CDR3 is TGTGCCAGCAGCGCTCCCGGACTAGCGGGAGGGTTCACAGATACGCAGTATTTT. The chain employs TRBV9 and TRBJ2-3; TRBD2 matches at 15 bases. After removal of 3 bases from V and 2 bases from J, the junction contained 7 bases not matched to a gene. Looked up from germline, CDR1 is SGDLS and CDR2 is YYNGEE. The CDR3 has 18 amino acids.

The V and J genes are TRBV4-2 and TRBJ2-2, with TRBD2 matching over 11 bases. The junction had 5 bases not matched to a gene; V was cut back by 4 bases and J by 7 bases. Germline-derived CDR1 and CDR2 are LGHNA and YNFKEQ. The CDR3 loop spans 15 amino acids. The DNA for the CDR3 is TGTGCCAGCAGCCCAACTAGCGGGAGAAACGGGGAGCTGTTTTTT. This codes for CASSPTSGRNGELFF.